The next 14 T cell receptor beta chains were all read from a single sample in a study of blood T cell repertoires in COVID-19. Profiling relied on immunoSEQ multiplex PCR, and the TCRdb table lists in-frame clones only, not all of them. Here the sample spans roughly 24,000 clones, more than 80% being singletons. The sequencing input was peripheral blood. The receptors stem from a human donor in a cohort sampled during active COVID-19.

This clone has just a few counts. This chain links TRBV19 with TRBJ2-7, with 10 bases aligning to TRBD2. The CDR3 is made up of 16 amino acids. Germline lookup yields CDR1 LNHDA and CDR2 SQIVND (reference sequence). J was trimmed by 4 bases and V by 5 bases; bases with no gene match: 11. The CDR3 DNA is TGTGCCAGTAGTCCTCGGCTAGCGGGAGCTTCGTACGAGCAGTACTTC. The encoded protein is CASSPRLAGASYEQYF.

The chain links TRBV3-1 (or the pseudogene TRBV3-2) to TRBJ1-2; D is uncertain. CDR1 and CDR2 (germline): LGHDT, YNNKEL (reference sequence). Between the trimmed V and J ends, which lost 2 bases and 4 bases, there was a span of 8 bases. The CDR3 has 13 residues. CDR3: CASSQQQIYGYTF. The DNA for the CDR3 is TGTGCCAGCAGCCAACAACAGATCTATGGCTACACCTTC.

The chain has TRBV9 and TRBJ2-1, with 7 bases identical to TRBD2. CDR1 is SGDLS and CDR2 is YYNGEE in the germline V gene. The CDR3 runs to 16 residues. The trim removed 0 bases at V and 2 bases at J, leaving 5 bases unmatched. CDR3: CASSVGLAETYNEQFF. The CDR3 region has the DNA TGTGCCAGCAGCGTAGGACTAGCCGAAACCTACAATGAGCAGTTCTTC. The full variable domain, its missing parts supplied by reference TRBV9 and TRBJ2-1, is DSGVTQTPKHLITATGQRVTLRCSPRSGDLSVYWYQQSLDQGLQFLIQYYNGEERAKGNILERFSAQQFPDLHSELNLSSLELGDSALYFCASSVGLAETYNEQFFGPGTRLTVL.

The V gene is TRBV7-2, the J gene TRBJ2-7, with D possibly TRBD2 on 6 matching bases. The CDR3 contains 15 residues. Germline loops: CDR1 SGHTA, CDR2 FQGNSA. V shed 5 bases and J shed 0 bases, with 14 bases lying between them. Here the CDR3 reads CASSDRDFLSYEQYF. CDR3 bases: TGTGCCAGCAGCGACCGGGACTTTCTCTCCTACGAGCAGTACTTC.

The chain employs TRBV7-2 and TRBJ1-5; D possibly corresponds to TRBD1 (5 bases). V was cut by 2 bases and J by 0 bases, with 17 bases left in between. The CDR3 has 18 residues. CDR1 and CDR2 (germline): SGHTA, FQGNSA. The CDR3 DNA reads as TGTGCCAGCAGCTTATGGGCAGGGCCCTCGGGTAGCAATCAGCCCCAGCATTTT. This codes for CASSLWAGPSGSNQPQHF.

The rearrangement joins TRBV28 to TRBJ1-5, with TRBD1 as a possible D gene (6 bases). The CDR3 has 17 amino acids. V lost 6 bases, J lost 6 bases, and 24 bases lay in between. Germline loops: CDR1 MDHEN, CDR2 SYDVKM. The DNA of the CDR3 is TGTGCCAGCAGCCCCCTCGGGGCAGGGGAATCCAGTCAGCCCCAGCATTTT. Protein: CASSPLGAGESSQPQHF.

This clone was observed a single time. V usage is TRBV2 and J usage is TRBJ1-2, with D possibly being TRBD1 (6 bases). This CDR3 spans 14 amino acids. Germline V gene sequence: CDR1 SNHLY, CDR2 FYNNEI. Trimming took 6 bases from V and 7 from J, leaving 18 bases between them. CDR3 bases: TGTGCCAGCAGCGCCTGGGACAAGCTAATTGGCTACACCTTC. Protein product: CASSAWDKLIGYTF. Filled out from reference TRBV2 and TRBJ1-2, the complete variable domain reads EPEVTQTPSHQVTQMGQEVILRCVPISNHLYFYWYRQILGQKVEFLVSFYNNEISEKSEIFDDQFSVERPDGSNFTLKIRSTKLEDSAMYFCASSAWDKLIGYTFGSGTRLTVV.

The V gene is TRBV19, the J gene TRBJ1-2; a possible D gene is TRBD1 (6 bases). Germline V gene sequence: CDR1 LNHDA, CDR2 SQIVND (reference sequence). This CDR3 comprises 13 residues. The V end was cut by 6 bases, the J end by 4 bases, with 12 bases between. In DNA form, the CDR3 reads TGTGCCAGTAGCCGCCCAGGGGCCTATGGCTACACCTTC. Amino acids: CASSRPGAYGYTF.

V is TRBV5-4 and J is TRBJ2-2; 11 nucleotides match TRBD2. The CDR3 runs 18 residues. The germline V gene encodes CDR1 SGHNT and CDR2 YYREEE (reference sequence). Unmatched junction bases numbered 10, after V lost 4 bases and J lost 2 bases. The DNA of the CDR3 is TGTGCCAGCAGCCCTCCCCCAGGGACTAGCGGAAACACCGGGGAGCTGTTTTTT. Translation: CASSPPPGTSGNTGELFF.

This chain links TRBV29-1 with TRBJ1-1; no clear D. In germline, CDR1 is SQVTM, CDR2 ANQGSEA. The ends were cut back, 6 bases at V and 9 bases at J, with 17 bases in the middle. The CDR3 covers 12 residues. The chain's CDR3 is CSVDSDGRKAFF. In nucleotides, the CDR3 is TGCAGCGTGGACTCGGACGGGAGAAAAGCTTTCTTT. The full variable domain, completed using reference TRBV29-1 and TRBJ1-1, is SAVISQKPSRDICQRGTSLTIQCQVDSQVTMMFWYRQQPGQSLTLIATANQGSEATYESGFVIDKFPISRPNLTFSTLTVSNMSPEDSSIYLCSVDSDGRKAFFGQGTRLTVV.

The chain recombines TRBV24-1 with TRBJ2-5; a possible D gene is TRBD2 (5 bases). The CDR3 covers 15 residues. CDR1 is KGHDR, CDR2 SFDVKD, per germline. Deletions cut 5 bases from V and 3 bases from J, with 15 bases between. CDR3 sequence reads: CATSARTGIKETQYF. CDR3 DNA: TGTGCCACCAGTGCCAGGACGGGGATTAAAGAGACCCAGTACTTC.

The J gene is TRBJ1-1, the V gene TRBV4-3; 7 positions agree with TRBD1. After removal of 0 bases from V and 5 bases from J, the junction contained 3 bases not matched to a gene. Germline V gene lookup returns CDR1 LGHNA and CDR2 YSLEER. This CDR3 is built from 14 residues. The CDR3 spells CASSQEPGGTEAFF. In nucleotides, the CDR3 is TGCGCCAGCAGCCAAGAGCCAGGGGGAACTGAAGCTTTCTTT.

This rearrangement joins TRBV10-2 to TRBJ1-3, with a tentative D call TRBD1 (6 bases). Per germline, CDR1 WSHSY and CDR2 SAAADI. Trimming shortened V by 7 bases and J by 4 bases, and 17 bases separated the two germline ends. The CDR3 spans 15 residues. CDR3 in amino acids: CASTLRGAGGNTIYF. In nucleotides, the CDR3 is TGCGCCAGCACCCTGCGGGGGGCAGGAGGAAACACCATATATTTT.

The chain uses TRBV2 and TRBJ2-7; maybe TRBD1 (5 bases). The CDR3 totals 12 residues. V was trimmed by 5 bases and J by 5 bases, leaving 10 bases between them. CDR1 and CDR2 (germline): SNHLY, FYNNEI. In DNA, the CDR3 is TGTGCCAGCAGTCCCACAGGACACGAGCAGTACTTC. Its translation: CASSPTGHEQYF.